Below are 10 T cell receptor beta chains sequenced from a single sample in a study of tumor-infiltrating lymphocytes in localized non-small cell lung cancer. Data came from immunoSEQ multiplex PCR; TCRdb stores just in-frame clones and leaves some out. This table holds around 10,000 clones, about 62% found once. The specimen sequenced was uninvolved lung tissue not adjacent to the tumor. Receptor source: a human donor with non-small cell lung cancer.

The rearrangement links TRBV28 to TRBJ2-7; D uncertain. CDR3 size: 12 residues. The germline V gene encodes CDR1 MDHEN and CDR2 SYDVKM. The V end lost 6 bases, the J end lost 3 bases, and 9 bases lay between the germline ends. The CDR3 protein is CASSLQGYEQYF. CDR3 DNA sequence: TGTGCCAGCAGCCTCCAAGGCTACGAGCAGTACTTC.

The J gene is TRBJ2-1, the V gene TRBV4-2; 14 nucleotides align to TRBD2. The CDR3 runs 17 residues. V trimming: 4 bases; J trimming: 6 bases; junction bases outside the gene matches: 8. Germline V gene data show CDR1 as LGHNA and CDR2 as YNFKEQ. The CDR3 spells CASSPRRLAGGRNEQFF. In DNA form, the CDR3 reads TGTGCCAGCAGCCCACGGAGACTAGCGGGGGGGCGCAATGAGCAGTTCTTC.

CDR3 sequence (DNA): TGTGCCAGCATACGAGGTAGCCAAGAGACCCAGTACTTC. It encodes CASIRGSQETQYF. V usage is TRBV2 and J usage is TRBJ2-5; D not certain. Trimming cost V 7 bases and J 1 base, with 10 bases left between them. The CDR3 length is 13 residues. Germline CDR1 SNHLY, CDR2 FYNNEI.

The chain carries TRBV27 and TRBJ2-1; 16 nucleotides line up with TRBD2. The junction had 5 bases not matched to a gene; V was cut back by 5 bases and J by 4 bases. CDR1 and CDR2 (germline): MNHEY, SMNVEV (reference sequence). CDR3 length: 17 residues. CDR3 DNA sequence: TGTGCCAGCAGTCTGGGACTAGCGGGGGGGCCATACAATGAGCAGTTCTTC. Its protein product is CASSLGLAGGPYNEQFF.

V and J are TRBV15 and TRBJ2-4; D is unclear. Germline loops: CDR1 LNHNV, CDR2 YYDKDF (reference sequence). Trimming cost V 0 bases and J 0 bases, with 6 bases left between them. The CDR3 consists of 15 residues. In DNA, the CDR3 is TGTGCCACCAGCAGAGAACATAAAGCCAAAAACATTCAGTACTTC. Translating it yields CATSREHKAKNIQYF.

The V gene is TRBV9, the J gene TRBJ2-7; TRBD1 matches at 7 bases. The germline V gene has CDR1 SGDLS and CDR2 YYNGEE. V was pared by 0 bases and J by 4 bases, with 4 bases of the junction left unmatched. The CDR3 has 14 residues. CDR3 residues: CASSVAIQGYEQYF. Written as DNA, the CDR3 is TGTGCCAGCAGCGTAGCTATACAGGGGTACGAGCAGTACTTC.

The rearrangement joins TRBV27 to TRBJ1-2, with D possibly being TRBD1 (5 bases). The CDR3 sequence is 12 residues long. Germline V gene data show CDR1 as MNHEY and CDR2 as SMNVEV (reference sequence). V lost 2 bases, J lost 7 bases, and 8 bases lay in between. The CDR3 nucleotides are TGTGCCAGCAGTTTAGGAAGGGGTGGCTACACCTTC. Protein: CASSLGRGGYTF.

This clone occurred a few times. The chain uses TRBV18 and TRBJ2-7; no firm D call. Germline loops: CDR1 KGHSH, CDR2 LQKENI. CDR3 length: 16 amino acids. The V gene lost 2 bases and the J gene lost 0 bases, with 14 bases spanning the gap. The CDR3 DNA reads TGTGCCAGCTCACCAGGCATCGGCAGAAACTCCTACGAGCAGTACTTC. It is translated as CASSPGIGRNSYEQYF.

The chain links TRBV2 to TRBJ1-2; TRBD1 aligns across 8 bases. V gave up 8 bases and J gave up 6 bases; unmatched junction bases: 8. This CDR3 has 13 amino acids. From germline, CDR1 is SNHLY and CDR2 FYNNEI. Written as DNA, the CDR3 is TGTGCCAGCGGCCAGCCAGGGGGCAATGGCTACACCTTC. Its translation is CASGQPGGNGYTF.

The rearrangement joins TRBV28 to TRBJ2-7, with D perhaps given as TRBD1 or TRBD2 (5 bases each). Germline CDR1 and CDR2: MDHEN and SYDVKM. This CDR3 is 12 amino acids long. V gave up 6 bases and J gave up 0 bases, with 6 bases separating them. The CDR3 sequence is CASRGTSYEQYF. Written as DNA, the CDR3 is TGTGCCAGCAGGGGGACCTCCTACGAGCAGTACTTC. Full variable domain (rest looked up from reference TRBV28 and TRBJ2-7): DVKVTQSSRYLVKRTGEKVFLECVQDMDHENMFWYRQDPGLGLRLIYFSYDVKMKEKGDIPEGYSVSREKKERFSLILESASTNQTSMYLCASRGTSYEQYFGPGTRLTVT.